Listed here are 27 T cell receptor beta chains from one sample, sequenced in a study of early T cells in non-severe SARS-CoV-2 infection. TCRdb itself ran the 5' RACE reads through MiXCR, one entry per CDR3 protein. This sample has some 35,000 distinct CDR3 sequences; 3% to 4% occur once, and the top ten carry less than 12%. The sequenced sample consisted of whole blood. The receptors come from an adult who was a healthcare worker with PCR-confirmed SARS-CoV-2 infection or an uninfected control (not recorded which).

This clonotype was seen a handful of times. The V call is TRBV15, the J call TRBJ2-5; D possibly corresponds to TRBD1 (5 bases). Trimming took 3 bases from V and 7 from J, leaving 15 bases between them. Germline CDR1 LNHNV, CDR2 YYDKDF (reference sequence). The CDR3 spans 14 residues. The CDR3 reads CATSRLTVPVTQYF. The CDR3 DNA reads as TGTGCCACCAGCAGGCTGACAGTACCGGTGACCCAGTACTTC.

This clonotype was found many times. V usage is TRBV18 and J usage is TRBJ2-7; tentatively, D is TRBD1 (5 bases). The germline CDR1 and CDR2 sequences are KGHSH and LQKENI. V shed 6 bases and J shed 2 bases, with 11 bases lying between them. The CDR3 sequence is 13 residues long. This CDR3 reads CASSPGQTYEQYV. The CDR3 DNA reads as TGTGCCAGCTCGCCTGGACAAACCTACGAGCAGTACGTC.

Notes on this clonotype: The junction departs from germline at one end; a sequencing error may be responsible. This chain links TRBV19 with TRBJ2-1; TRBD1 matches at 9 bases. The CDR3 covers 15 residues. In germline, CDR1 is LNHDA, CDR2 SQIVND (reference sequence). The CDR3 DNA is TGTGCCAGTAGTAAGGGACAGGGTACTTACAGTGAGCAGTTCTTC. As protein: CASSKGQGTYSEQFF.

This clonotype was observed at least ten times. The junction differs from germline at one of its ends, possibly a read error. The DNA for the CDR3 is TGTGCCAGCAGCTCGGGACGTCGACTCAACTTC. Amino acids: CASSSGRRLNF. The chain employs TRBV7-2 and TRBJ2-5; D could derive from TRBD1 or TRBD2 (5 bases each). The germline gives CDR1 SGHTA, CDR2 FQGNSA. The CDR3 consists of 11 residues.

About this clonotype: This sequence may be a read error, since a much larger clone differs from it by one base. The rearrangement uses TRBV20-1 and TRBJ2-7; D unclear. V shed 4 bases and J shed 4 bases, with 14 bases lying between them. The CDR3 has 13 residues. Germline values: CDR1 DFQATT, CDR2 SNEGSKA (reference sequence). Written as DNA, the CDR3 is TGCAGTGCTACCAACCGGGTCAGTTACGAGCAGTACTTC. Protein: CSATNRVSYEQYF.

This clonotype was recorded at least ten times. This rearrangement joins TRBV28 to TRBJ1-6; maybe TRBD1 (6 bases). V lost 6 bases, J lost 8 bases, and 14 bases lay in between. Germline CDR1 and CDR2: MDHEN and SYDVKM. This CDR3 has 14 amino acids. CDR3 DNA: TGTGCCAGCAGCAATGGACAGTTTGATTCACCCCTCCACTTT. As protein: CASSNGQFDSPLHF.

There are many counts of this clonotype. The chain is built from TRBV7-2 and TRBJ2-5; 7 bases are shared with TRBD2. V lost 1 base and J lost 1; bases outside the gene matches: 12. There are 18 residues in the CDR3. CDR1 is SGHTA and CDR2 is FQGNSA in the germline V gene. This CDR3 reads CASSLVHGRPGSQETQYF. The CDR3 DNA is TGTGCCAGCAGCTTAGTACACGGGAGGCCCGGGTCCCAAGAGACCCAGTACTTC.

This clonotype was counted ten times or more. This chain joins TRBV7-6 and TRBJ2-3; 11 bases are shared with TRBD2. CDR1 and CDR2 (germline): SGHVS, FNYEAQ. This CDR3 comprises 15 residues. Unmatched junction bases numbered 5, after V lost 5 bases and J lost 4 bases. This chain's CDR3 is CASSVLAGVPDTQYF. The CDR3 DNA reads as TGTGCCAGCAGCGTACTAGCGGGAGTTCCAGATACGCAGTATTTT.

In this sample, this clonotype turned up many times. The genes are TRBV11-3 and TRBJ2-4, with D perhaps assigned TRBD1 or TRBD2 (5 bases each). Germline assignment: CDR1 SGHNT and CDR2 YENEEA. V dropped 2 bases and J dropped 0 bases, with 23 bases sitting between them. The CDR3 is made up of 20 amino acids. CDR3 nucleotide sequence: TGTGCCAGCAGCTTATCTGAATGGGGGACGTTCGCCTTAGCCAAAAACATTCAGTACTTC. Its protein product is CASSLSEWGTFALAKNIQYF.

This clonotype has a handful of counts. The genes are TRBV7-9 and TRBJ1-2; D call uncertain. The CDR3 consists of 13 residues. In germline, CDR1 is SEHNR, CDR2 FQNEAQ (reference sequence). The V and J ends lost 2 bases and 5 bases respectively, with 9 bases between them. The CDR3 sequence: CASSLREIYGYTF. The CDR3 coding sequence is TGTGCCAGCAGCTTAAGGGAAATTTATGGCTACACCTTC.

The chain has TRBV4-2 and TRBJ2-1, with 8 nucleotides matching TRBD1. The V gene's germline CDR1 is LGHNA and CDR2 YNFKEQ. With 5 bases clipped from V and 14 bases from J, the junction kept 14 bases outside the gene matches. CDR3 size: 14 residues. This chain's CDR3 is CASSSRTGPSFEFF. Here the CDR3 DNA reads TGTGCCAGCAGCTCCCGGACAGGGCCCTCATTTGAGTTCTTC.

This clonotype was found many times. The chain links TRBV7-2 to TRBJ1-2; TRBD1 is a possible D gene (5 bases). The CDR3 runs 15 residues. Germline-derived CDR1 and CDR2 are SGHTA and FQGNSA. V was pared by 4 bases and J by 4 bases, with 16 bases between. The CDR3 DNA reads as TGTGCCAGCAGCTCCCTCGGGCAGGGACCCTATGGCTACACCTTC. Residues: CASSSLGQGPYGYTF.

This clonotype occurred many times. The chain carries TRBV6-2 or TRBV6-3 and TRBJ2-7; perhaps TRBD1 as D (6 bases). CDR1 MNHEY and CDR2 SVGEGT come from the germline V gene. This CDR3 comprises 16 residues. V was shortened by 0 bases and J by 4 bases, with 16 bases between the two germline ends. DNA for the CDR3: TGTGCCAGCAGTTACTCTTACCCTGGACAGAAATACGAGCAGTACGTC. It encodes CASSYSYPGQKYEQYV.

Ten or more counts support this clonotype. This chain uses TRBV19 with TRBJ2-1; TRBD2 aligns across 7 bases. J was trimmed by 0 bases and V by 7 bases; bases with no gene match: 6. The CDR3 totals 15 residues. Per the germline V gene, CDR1 is LNHDA and CDR2 is SQIVND (reference sequence). The CDR3 is CASKAASGSYNEQFF. CDR3 in DNA: TGTGCCAGTAAAGCGGCTAGCGGCTCCTACAATGAGCAGTTCTTC.

The V and J genes are TRBV20-1 and TRBJ1-6, with unresolved D. V shed 6 bases and J shed 7 bases, with 16 bases lying between them. CDR3 length: 14 residues. CDR1 is DFQATT and CDR2 is SNEGSKA in the germline V gene (reference sequence). The CDR3 bases are TGCAGTGCCGCCCCGGGAACGACCAATTCACCCCTCCACTTT. Translating it yields CSAAPGTTNSPLHF.

This clonotype showed up many times. The chain recombines TRBV20-1 with TRBJ1-1; D not resolved. The CDR3 length is 14 residues. Germline-derived CDR1 and CDR2 are DFQATT and SNEGSKA (reference sequence). V was pared by 0 bases and J by 2 bases, with 10 bases between. The CDR3 protein is CSARDALTNTEAFF. The CDR3 DNA is TGCAGTGCTAGAGATGCCCTCACAAACACTGAAGCTTTCTTT.

This clonotype was observed once. A much more abundant neighbour one base away suggests this may be a read error. The rearrangement links TRBV5-5 to TRBJ1-1; maybe TRBD1 (5 bases). Germline values: CDR1 SGHKS, CDR2 YYEKEE (reference sequence). The CDR3 runs 14 residues. With 0 bases removed from V and 5 bases from J, the gap between germline ends came to 11 bases. CDR3 DNA sequence: TGTGCCAGCAGCTTGGAACAGGTTAGGACTGAAGCTTTCTTT. It specifies CASSLEQVRTEAFF.

This clonotype showed up many times. The chain combines TRBV11-2 with TRBJ1-5, with D tentatively TRBD1 (5 bases). CDR3 length: 14 amino acids. The V and J ends lost 1 base and 3 bases respectively, with 7 bases between them. Germline-derived CDR1 and CDR2 are SGHAT and FQNNGV. The CDR3 DNA follows: TGTGCCAGCAGCTTAGGGACAAACAATCAGCCCCAGCATTTT. This codes for CASSLGTNNQPQHF.

This clonotype was counted many times. The V gene is TRBV28, the J gene TRBJ1-5; tentative D call: TRBD1 (5 bases). There are 14 residues in the CDR3. Germline V CDR1 and CDR2: MDHEN, SYDVKM. The V end was cut by 5 bases, the J end by 9 bases, with 17 bases between. The CDR3: CASSPRRDLRPQHF. CDR3 bases: TGTGCCAGCAGTCCTAGACGGGACCTCCGGCCCCAGCATTTT.

By sample share, this clonotype is medium-sized (0.01 to 0.1%). This chain uses TRBV7-8 with TRBJ2-7, with D perhaps being TRBD1 or TRBD2 (5 bases each). This CDR3 comprises 16 residues. V lost 5 bases, J lost 0 bases, and 17 bases lay in between. Germline lookup yields CDR1 SGHVS and CDR2 FQNEAQ. CDR3 amino acids: CASSPYGTESSYEQYF. CDR3 nucleotides: TGTGCCAGCAGCCCATACGGGACCGAAAGCTCCTACGAGCAGTACTTC.

V is TRBV6-1 and J is TRBJ1-4, with a weak D call TRBD1 (6 bases). Germline lookup yields CDR1 MNHNS and CDR2 SASEGT. The CDR3 has 15 residues. V dropped 3 bases and J dropped 8 bases, with 16 bases sitting between them. The CDR3 coding sequence is TGTGCCAGCAGTGAGGCGGTGGGGGCAGGAGAAAAACTGTTTTTT. This sequence encodes CASSEAVGAGEKLFF.

This clonotype was recorded at least ten times. This rearrangement joins TRBV27 to TRBJ2-1; the match to TRBD2 covers 8 bases. V shed 5 bases and J 9 bases; nucleotides not matched to a gene: 12. This CDR3 contains 15 residues. Germline values: CDR1 MNHEY, CDR2 SMNVEV (reference sequence). The CDR3 coding sequence is TGTGCCAGCAGTCCCATAGCGGGAAGTGGTGGTGAGCAGTTCTTC. It translates to CASSPIAGSGGEQFF.

In its sample, this clonotype was seen many times. The V and J genes are TRBV14 and TRBJ1-6; no firm D call. Germline-derived CDR1 and CDR2 are SGHDN and FVKESK. V lost 3 bases, J lost 1 base, and 4 bases lay in between. The CDR3 extends over 14 amino acids. CDR3 DNA: TGTGCCAGCAGCCAGGAATCCTATAATTCACCCCTCCACTTT. Amino acids: CASSQESYNSPLHF.

This clonotype was seen many times. The rearrangement joins TRBV7-2 to TRBJ2-3; D gene ambiguous. V lost 1 base, J lost 3 bases, and 8 bases lay in between. The CDR3 consists of 14 residues. The germline V gene has CDR1 SGHTA and CDR2 FQGNSA. The CDR3 loop reads CASSLGARTDTQYF. The DNA for the CDR3 is TGTGCCAGCAGCTTAGGGGCACGGACAGATACGCAGTATTTT.

This clonotype was counted at least ten times. The chain couples TRBV7-2 to TRBJ2-5; D tentatively reads TRBD1 or TRBD2 (5 bases each). This CDR3 has 16 amino acids. In germline, CDR1 is SGHTA, CDR2 FQGNSA. Trimming pared 5 bases from V and 3 bases from J, leaving 19 bases between. Here the CDR3 DNA reads TGTGCCAGCAGCGCGTCCCCCTCCGGGACGGAAGAGACCCAGTACTTC. It is translated as CASSASPSGTEETQYF.

This clonotype was observed many times. V gene TRBV28 combines with J gene TRBJ2-7, with D perhaps assigned TRBD1 or TRBD2 (6 bases each). This CDR3 comprises 18 residues. CDR1 is MDHEN, CDR2 SYDVKM, per germline. V lost 4 bases and J lost 0, with 22 bases in between. CDR3 sequence (DNA): TGTGCCAGCAGTTCTGCGTGGGCGGAGGAGGGGGGCTCCTACGAGCAGTACTTC. It yields the protein CASSSAWAEEGGSYEQYF.

The rearrangement joins TRBV4-1 to TRBJ1-2; D remains unclear. This CDR3 spans 15 amino acids. V was shortened by 0 bases and J by 3 bases, with 11 bases between the two germline ends. Germline CDR1 reads MGHRA; CDR2 reads YSYEKL. In DNA form, the CDR3 reads TGCGCCAGCAGCCAAGAGGTCCGAGCGCACTATGGCTACACCTTC. Amino acids: CASSQEVRAHYGYTF.